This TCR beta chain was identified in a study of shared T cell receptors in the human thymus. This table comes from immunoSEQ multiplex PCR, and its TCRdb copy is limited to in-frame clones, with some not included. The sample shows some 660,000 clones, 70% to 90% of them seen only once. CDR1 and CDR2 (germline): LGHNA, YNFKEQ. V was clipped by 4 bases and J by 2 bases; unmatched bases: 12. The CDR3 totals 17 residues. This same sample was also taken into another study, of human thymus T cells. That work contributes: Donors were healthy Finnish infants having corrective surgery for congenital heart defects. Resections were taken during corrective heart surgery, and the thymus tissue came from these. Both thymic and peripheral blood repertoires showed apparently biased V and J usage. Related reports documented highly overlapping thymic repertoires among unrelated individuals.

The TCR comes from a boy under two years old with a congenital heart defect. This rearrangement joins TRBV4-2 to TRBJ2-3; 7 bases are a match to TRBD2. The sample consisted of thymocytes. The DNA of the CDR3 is TGTGCCAGCAGCCCCCCGCGGGAGACTGACTTCACAGATACGCAGTATTTT. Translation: CASSPPRETDFTDTQYF.